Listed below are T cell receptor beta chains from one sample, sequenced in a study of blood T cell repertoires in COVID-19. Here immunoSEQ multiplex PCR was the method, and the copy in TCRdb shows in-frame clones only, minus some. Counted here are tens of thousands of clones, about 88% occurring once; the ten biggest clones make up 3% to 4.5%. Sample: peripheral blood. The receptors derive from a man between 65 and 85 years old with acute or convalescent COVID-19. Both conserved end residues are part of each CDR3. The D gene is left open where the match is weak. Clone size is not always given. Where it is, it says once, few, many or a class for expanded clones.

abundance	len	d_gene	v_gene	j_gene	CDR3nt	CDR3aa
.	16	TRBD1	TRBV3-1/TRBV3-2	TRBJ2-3	TGTGCCAGCAGCCAAGGGGGACAGGGGATCACAGATACGCAGTATTTT	CASSQGGQGITDTQYF
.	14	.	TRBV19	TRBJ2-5	TGTGCCAGTAGACCGGGAAGCCCGGGCGAGGCCCAGTACTTC	CASRPGSPGEAQYF
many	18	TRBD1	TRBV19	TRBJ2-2	TGTGCCAGTACTACTACCGGGACAGGGGCCCTCGTGGGCGGGGAGCTGTTTTTT	CASTTTGTGALVGGELFF
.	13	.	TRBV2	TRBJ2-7	TGTGCCAGCACTGGGCAGAGCTCCTACGAGCAGTACTTC	CASTGQSSYEQYF
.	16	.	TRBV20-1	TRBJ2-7	TGCAGTGCTAGTGTGTGTCGAGAGTCATCCTACTACGAGCAGTACTTC	CSASVCRESSYYEQYF
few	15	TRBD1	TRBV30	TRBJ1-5	TGTGCCTGGAGTGCCGGGACAGGGTCGGAACAGCCCCAGCATTTT	CAWSAGTGSEQPQHF
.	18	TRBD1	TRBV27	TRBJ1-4	TGTGCCAGCAAGAGGACAGGGTCCACTTCAGCAACTAATGAAAAACTGTTTTTT	CASKRTGSTSATNEKLFF
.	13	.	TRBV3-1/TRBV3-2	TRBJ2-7	TGTGCCAGCAGCTCCCGGATTCAGGGCGAGCAGTACTTC	CASSSRIQGEQYF
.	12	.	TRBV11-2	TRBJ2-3	TGTGCCAGCAGTTATAGGGGAGATACGCAGTATTTT	CASSYRGDTQYF
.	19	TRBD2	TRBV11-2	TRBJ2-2	TGTGCCAGCAGCTTAGAACCCCCGACTAGCGGGGGTTCTACCGGGGAGCTGTTTTTT	CASSLEPPTSGGSTGELFF
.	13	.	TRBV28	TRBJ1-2	TGTGCCAGCAGCCCCGGTGATTTCTATGGCTACACCTTC	CASSPGDFYGYTF
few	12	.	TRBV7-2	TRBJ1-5	TGTGCCAGCAGCTACGGGGGTCAGCCCCAGCATTTT	CASSYGGQPQHF
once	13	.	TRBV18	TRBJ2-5	TGTGCCAGCTCTTCAGACAGCCTAGGGACCCAGTACTTC	CASSSDSLGTQYF
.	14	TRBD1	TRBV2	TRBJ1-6	TGTGCCAGCAGTGAACAGGGGGCTCCCTCACCCCTCCACTTT	CASSEQGAPSPLHF
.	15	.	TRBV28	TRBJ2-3	TGTGCCAGCAATACCCCCGCCGGGTTCGCAGATACGCAGTATTTT	CASNTPAGFADTQYF
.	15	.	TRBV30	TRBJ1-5	TGTGCCTGGAGTATGTGGGGGGGGGATGGTCAGCCCCAGCATTTT	CAWSMWGGDGQPQHF
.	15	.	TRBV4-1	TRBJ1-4	TGCGCCAGCAGCCAAGTGGGGACAAGGGATGAAAAACTGTTTTTT	CASSQVGTRDEKLFF
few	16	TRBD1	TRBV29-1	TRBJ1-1	TGCAGCGTTGGTCCCCGACAGGGGGCACGAAACACTGAAGCTTTCTTT	CSVGPRQGARNTEAFF
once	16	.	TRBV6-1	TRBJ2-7	TGTGCCAGCAGTGAAAATCAGGGGTGGGGGAAGTACGAGCAGTACTTC	CASSENQGWGKYEQYF
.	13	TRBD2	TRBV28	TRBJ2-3	TGTGCCACTATAGCGGGGGGGCTTTATACGCAGTATTTT	CATIAGGLYTQYF
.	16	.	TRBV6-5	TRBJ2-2	TGTGCCAGCAGTTACGGGGACTGGGGGATGTCCGGGGAGCTGTTTTTT	CASSYGDWGMSGELFF
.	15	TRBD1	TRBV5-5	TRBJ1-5	TGTGCCAGCAGCTCACAGGGGGCAGGCAATCAGCCCCAGCATTTT	CASSSQGAGNQPQHF